A single sample gave rise to the 7 T cell receptor beta chains below, sequenced in a study of blood T cell repertoires in COVID-19 (dated by TCRdb to 2020 to 2022). The library was built by means of the immunoSEQ multiplex PCR assay. TCRdb took over this immuneACCESS table, retaining in-frame rearrangements with V and J assigned. Such tables are incomplete; in checked studies, under half of the missing clones stem from an unresolved V gene, and the remainder is unexplained. In all, the sample holds approximately 150,000 clones, and more than 65% of those were seen once. Around 8.1% of the sample belongs to the ten largest clones. Sequenced: peripheral blood. The receptors were gathered from a woman aged 60 to 75 with COVID-19, enrolled during active disease.

V usage is TRBV12-3 or TRBV12-4 and J usage is TRBJ2-2; D is perhaps TRBD1 (5 bases). Trimming took 6 bases from V and 7 from J, leaving 12 bases between them. The CDR3 runs 13 residues. This CDR3 reads CASSRSRVGELFF. The CDR3 DNA follows: TGTGCCAGCAGCCGTAGCAGGGTCGGGGAGCTGTTTTTT.

The chain combines TRBV18 with TRBJ2-5; 8 nucleotides line up with TRBD2. The J segment lost 4 bases and the V segment lost 0 bases, leaving 7 bases of the junction unmatched. CDR3 length: 16 residues. Germline V gene data show CDR1 as KGHSH and CDR2 as LQKENI. Here the CDR3 reads CASSPPEREGRETQYF. CDR3 DNA: TGTGCCAGCTCACCACCCGAACGGGAGGGCCGAGAGACCCAGTACTTC.

This clone showed up just once. V gene TRBV6-5 combines with J gene TRBJ2-1; 13 bases map to TRBD2. Looked up from germline, CDR1 is MNHEY and CDR2 is SVGAGI. The CDR3 runs 14 residues. Trimming cost V 5 bases and J 6 bases; bases outside gene matches: 1. The CDR3 is CASSTSGGGNEQFF. The DNA for the CDR3 is TGTGCCAGCAGTACTAGCGGGGGGGGCAATGAGCAGTTCTTC.

V and J are TRBV7-2 and TRBJ1-5; D gene ambiguous. Germline V CDR1 and CDR2: SGHTA, FQGNSA. The V gene lost 2 bases and the J gene lost 0 bases, with 17 bases spanning the gap. The CDR3 is 18 amino acids. CDR3 protein: CASSLNAAPGGSNQPQHF. CDR3 DNA: TGTGCCAGCAGCTTAAATGCCGCCCCAGGAGGTAGCAATCAGCCCCAGCATTTT.

CDR3 DNA sequence: TGTGCCAGCAGCTCGGGACTAGCGGGAGGGTACCAAGAGACCCAGTACTTC. Translation gives CASSSGLAGGYQETQYF. The V call is TRBV5-6, the J call TRBJ2-5, with TRBD2 matching over 16 bases. CDR1 SGHDT and CDR2 YYEEEE come from the germline V gene. J was trimmed by 0 bases and V by 3 bases; bases with no gene match: 2. This CDR3 has 17 amino acids. The complete variable domain, with remaining parts taken from reference TRBV5-6 and TRBJ2-5, reads DAGVTQSPTHLIKTRGQQVTLRCSPKSGHDTVSWYQQALGQGPQFIFQYYEEEERQRGNFPDRFSGHQFPNYSSELNVNALLLGDSALYLCASSSGLAGGYQETQYFGPGTRLLVL.

This CDR3 is CASSFRTGDYEQYF. In DNA, the CDR3 is TGTGCCAGCAGCTTTCGGACAGGGGACTACGAGCAGTACTTC. V is TRBV7-8 and J is TRBJ2-7; 9 nucleotides agree with TRBD1. V lost 3 bases, J lost 3 bases, and 3 bases stayed unmatched. Germline-derived CDR1 and CDR2 are SGHVS and FQNEAQ. The CDR3 has 14 residues.

This clone was seen more than once but under ten times. The rearrangement joins TRBV5-1 to TRBJ1-1, with a possible D match to TRBD1 (5 bases). The germline V gene has CDR1 SGHRS and CDR2 YFSETQ. The CDR3 spans 13 residues. Trimming cost V 2 bases and J 1 base, with 6 bases left between them. This CDR3 is CASSFGQNTEAFF. CDR3 DNA sequence: TGCGCCAGCAGCTTCGGACAGAACACTGAAGCTTTCTTT. Full variable domain (rest looked up from reference TRBV5-1 and TRBJ1-1): KAGVTQTPRYLIKTRGQQVTLSCSPISGHRSVSWYQQTPGQGLQFLFEYFSETQRNKGNFPGRFSGRQFSNSRSEMNVSTLELGDSALYLCASSFGQNTEAFFGQGTRLTVV.